Below, 26 T cell receptor beta chains from the same sample are listed, as sequenced in a study of beta chain features in type 1 diabetes (dated by TCRdb to the late 2010s). The library was obtained by the immunoSEQ multiplex PCR assay. The High Capacity cDNA Reverse Transcription Kit was used to reverse transcribe all of the isolated RNA, meaning that expressed TCRB transcripts were what got sequenced. In its TCRdb copy, this immuneACCESS table keeps in-frame sequences only and misses some clones. Where compared with another copy, unresolved V genes explain less than half of these, and the others have no known cause. The sample table lists some 410,000 clones, over 9.5% of them with a count of one. In total, the top ten clones hold approximately 0.05% of the sample. Specimen: naive CD4+ T cells from blood. Per the publication, the cell subset or site label means: true naive CD4+ T cells. The source of these receptors is a woman aged 18-30 years in good health.

This clone was seen a few times. V usage is TRBV6-6 and J usage is TRBJ2-1; 8 bases are shared with TRBD2. This CDR3 has 14 residues. With 7 bases clipped from V and 7 bases from J, the junction kept 9 bases outside the gene matches. The germline V gene has CDR1 MNHNY and CDR2 SVGAGI (reference sequence). In DNA form, the CDR3 reads TGTGCCAGCACCAGACAGCGGGAGTGGAATGAGCAGTTCTTC. Its translation is CASTRQREWNEQFF.

The rearrangement uses TRBV5-1 and TRBJ2-1, with D possibly called TRBD1 or TRBD2 (5 bases each). The CDR3 is made up of 13 amino acids. With 2 bases removed from V and 7 bases from J, the gap between germline ends came to 10 bases. CDR1 and CDR2 (germline): SGHRS, YFSETQ. CDR3 in amino acids: CASSFGALNEQFF. The CDR3 DNA is TGCGCCAGCAGCTTCGGGGCGTTGAATGAGCAGTTCTTC.

This clone was detected only a few times. This chain uses TRBV10-3 with TRBJ2-1, with 7 bases identical to TRBD2. The V gene's germline CDR1 is ENHRY and CDR2 SYGVKD. Trimming took 3 bases from V and 1 from J; bases not matched to a gene: 9. This CDR3 has 17 residues. CDR3 amino acids: CAISERAGDVSYNEQFF. CDR3 DNA: TGTGCCATCAGTGAACGGGCGGGAGACGTTTCCTACAATGAGCAGTTCTTC.

In its sample, this clone was seen a few times. The rearrangement joins TRBV4-3 to TRBJ2-1; D call uncertain. The CDR3 spans 12 residues. Germline assignment: CDR1 LGHNA and CDR2 YSLEER. Trimming cost V 0 bases and J 8 bases, with 5 bases left between them. The CDR3 nucleotides read TGCGCCAGCAGCCAAGACCTTTATGAGCAGTTCTTC. It translates to CASSQDLYEQFF.

This clone came up a few times. The rearrangement joins TRBV9 to TRBJ2-1; no definite D call. V was trimmed by 0 bases and J by 10 bases, leaving 14 bases between them. Germline loops: CDR1 SGDLS, CDR2 YYNGEE. The CDR3 sequence is 14 residues long. The CDR3 spells CASSVVGYPMEQFF. CDR3 sequence (DNA): TGTGCCAGCAGCGTAGTTGGCTATCCGATGGAGCAGTTCTTC. The full variable domain, in which reference TRBV9 and TRBJ2-1 provide the parts outside the CDR3, is DSGVTQTPKHLITATGQRVTLRCSPRSGDLSVYWYQQSLDQGLQFLIQYYNGEERAKGNILERFSAQQFPDLHSELNLSSLELGDSALYFCASSVVGYPMEQFFGPGTRLTVL.

This chain uses TRBV4-2 with TRBJ1-2; a possible D gene is TRBD1 (5 bases). This CDR3 spans 14 amino acids. The germline CDR1 and CDR2 sequences are LGHNA and YNFKEQ. V was clipped by 0 bases and J by 2 bases, with 7 bases between them. The chain's CDR3 is CASSQERQNYGYTF. Here the CDR3 DNA reads TGTGCCAGCAGCCAAGAGCGACAGAACTATGGCTACACCTTC.

This clone was seen a few times. The chain uses TRBV5-1 and TRBJ1-1; D is ambiguous. CDR1 is SGHRS, CDR2 YFSETQ, per germline. CDR3 length equals 13 residues. V lost 5 bases to trimming and J lost 2 bases, with 10 bases between them. The CDR3 DNA reads TGCGCCAGCAGAAAACAGACTAACACTGAAGCTTTCTTT. Translation gives CASRKQTNTEAFF.

V and J are TRBV23-1 and TRBJ1-4; 9 nucleotides agree with TRBD1. TRBV23-1 is an ORF, and what it does is uncertain. The ends lost 4 bases at V and 13 bases at J; junction bases unmatched: 16. CDR3 length: 16 residues. The DNA for the CDR3 is TGCGCCAGCAGTCCGCGAGCTCCGAGACAGGGGGATCGACTGTTTTTT. This encodes CASSPRAPRQGDRLFF.

This clone appeared a few times. J is TRBJ1-2 and V is TRBV14; D is unresolved. The CDR3 is 13 amino acids. Trimming cost V 3 bases and J 8 bases, with 13 bases left between them. Germline CDR1 is SGHDN and CDR2 is FVKESK. The DNA of the CDR3 is TGTGCCAGCAGCCAGACCTTTTCAAAGGGCTACACCTTC. This sequence encodes CASSQTFSKGYTF.

V and J are TRBV6-5 and TRBJ2-1, with 10 bases fitting TRBD2. Germline V gene lookup returns CDR1 MNHEY and CDR2 SVGAGI. V lost 5 bases to trimming and J lost 10 bases; unmatched junction nucleotides: 11. There are 15 residues in the CDR3. CDR3 region: CASSRGLAPAGEQFF. The DNA for the CDR3 is TGTGCCAGCAGTCGGGGACTAGCGCCCGCTGGGGAGCAGTTCTTC.

The chain couples TRBV6-6 to TRBJ2-1; D gene uncertain. The CDR3 has 13 amino acids. Trimming took 6 bases from V and 0 from J, leaving 6 bases between them. Germline CDR1 is MNHNY and CDR2 is SVGAGI (reference sequence). The CDR3 spells CASSPSSYNEQFF. The CDR3 nucleotides read TGTGCCAGCAGCCCTAGCTCCTACAATGAGCAGTTCTTC.

The chain's CDR3 is CAVRLHSYEQYF. As DNA, the CDR3 is TGTGCCGTGAGACTGCATTCCTACGAGCAGTACTTC. The V call is TRBV2, the J call TRBJ2-7; D not resolved. In germline, CDR1 is SNHLY, CDR2 FYNNEI. Trimming shortened V by 11 bases and J by 1 base, and 12 bases separated the two germline ends. This CDR3 has 12 residues.

This clone appeared a few times. The rearrangement joins TRBV13 to TRBJ2-7; D gene ambiguous. Per germline, CDR1 PRHDT and CDR2 FYEKMQ (reference sequence). The CDR3 has 15 amino acids. V lost 4 bases, J lost 2 bases, and 15 bases lay in between. CDR3 sequence (DNA): TGTGCCAGCAGCTCGGGCCCCCGGATGCCCTACGAGCAGTACTTC. Protein sequence: CASSSGPRMPYEQYF.

This clone has more than one count but fewer than ten. V and J are TRBV13 and TRBJ2-2; weak D call: TRBD1 (6 bases). Trimming stripped 2 bases from V and 5 bases from J, with 18 bases between. CDR1 and CDR2 (germline): PRHDT, FYEKMQ (reference sequence). There are 17 residues in the CDR3. For the CDR3, the DNA is TGTGCCAGCAGCTTAACAGGGTGGGGAACGTGGACCGGGGAGCTGTTTTTT. Amino acids: CASSLTGWGTWTGELFF.

This chain links TRBV18 with TRBJ2-2; no reliable D call. Germline V gene lookup returns CDR1 KGHSH and CDR2 LQKENI. V was cut by 3 bases and J by 7 bases, with 9 bases left in between. The length of the CDR3 is 13 residues. Here the CDR3 DNA reads TGTGCCAGCTCACCGCGACTCGACGGGGAGCTGTTTTTT. Translating gives CASSPRLDGELFF.

The V call is TRBV15, the J call TRBJ2-3, with 15 bases matching TRBD2. The germline gives CDR1 LNHNV, CDR2 YYDKDF (reference sequence). The CDR3 extends over 20 amino acids. Trimming cost V 2 bases and J 1 base; bases outside gene matches: 10. The CDR3 region is CATSRSPGLAGGSRTDTQYF. The CDR3 DNA reads TGTGCCACCAGCAGATCCCCGGGACTAGCGGGAGGATCACGCACAGATACGCAGTATTTT.

The CDR3 nucleotides are TGTGCCAGCAGCGTAGGGGGGACCGCCGCAACTAATGAAAAACTGTTTTTT. Residues: CASSVGGTAATNEKLFF. The genes are TRBV9 and TRBJ1-4; a weak D match, TRBD1 (5 bases). V was shortened by 0 bases and J by 0 bases, with 12 bases between the two germline ends. Germline CDR1 reads SGDLS; CDR2 reads YYNGEE. The CDR3 has 17 residues.

The chain couples TRBV7-3 to TRBJ2-3; TRBD2 agrees at 7 bases. Germline V lookup: CDR1 SGHTA, CDR2 FQGTGA. This CDR3 has 16 amino acids. The trim removed 1 base at V and 3 bases at J, leaving 7 bases unmatched. CDR3 sequence: CASSLNRPSGTDTQYF. CDR3 nucleotides: TGTGCCAGCAGCTTAAATAGGCCTAGCGGAACAGATACGCAGTATTTT. Using reference TRBV7-3 and TRBJ2-3 for the parts outside the CDR3, the full variable domain is GAGVSQTPSNKVTEKGKYVELRCDPISGHTALYWYRQSLGQGPEFLIYFQGTGAADDSGLPNDRFFAVRPEGSVSTLKIQRTERGDSAVYLCASSLNRPSGTDTQYFGPGTRLTVL.

Comments on this clone: The same CDR3 can be traced to other DNA sequences in this sample. This chain joins TRBV7-9 and TRBJ2-1, with D possibly being TRBD1 (6 bases). From germline, CDR1 is SEHNR and CDR2 FQNEAQ (reference sequence). With 5 bases removed from V and 4 bases from J, the gap between germline ends came to 15 bases. The CDR3 is 15 amino acids. The CDR3 loop reads CASSLRPTGYNEQFF. The CDR3 DNA reads TGTGCCAGCAGCCTTCGCCCGACAGGATACAATGAGCAGTTCTTC.

The chain couples TRBV5-1 to TRBJ2-6; tentative D call: TRBD1 (6 bases). CDR1 is SGHRS, CDR2 YFSETQ, per germline. The CDR3 sequence is 16 residues long. V dropped 0 bases and J dropped 0 bases, with 7 bases sitting between them. The CDR3 DNA reads TGCGCCAGCAGCTTGGCCAGGGGCTCTGGGGCCAACGTCCTGACTTTC. It codes for CASSLARGSGANVLTF.

The chain combines TRBV14 with TRBJ1-6; D gene ambiguous. Germline CDR1 is SGHDN and CDR2 is FVKESK. The CDR3 consists of 15 residues. Deletions cut 1 base from V and 7 bases from J, with 11 bases between. The CDR3 region is CASSQGWAKNSPLHF. In nucleotides, the CDR3 is TGTGCCAGCAGCCAAGGCTGGGCGAAGAATTCACCCCTCCACTTT.

The chain combines TRBV9 with TRBJ1-2, with 7 positions matching TRBD1. Per the germline V gene, CDR1 is SGDLS and CDR2 is YYNGEE. Trimming removed 4 bases from V and 8 bases from J; junction bases left unmatched: 8. The CDR3 consists of 13 residues. This CDR3 is CASSLRQGQGYTF. Here the CDR3 DNA reads TGTGCCAGCAGCCTCCGACAGGGACAAGGCTACACCTTC.

A note on this clone: At the DNA level, this CDR3 is encoded by other sequences in the same sample as well. This chain connects TRBV29-1 to TRBJ2-1; 10 bases are shared with TRBD2. V lost 6 bases, J lost 9 bases, and 8 bases stayed unmatched. There are 13 residues in the CDR3. Germline V lookup: CDR1 SQVTM, CDR2 ANQGSEA. The CDR3 sequence: CSVASGRATEQFF. Written as DNA, the CDR3 is TGCAGCGTGGCGAGCGGGAGGGCCACTGAGCAGTTCTTC.

The table lists this clone with a few counts. J is TRBJ1-5 and V is TRBV21-1; no DNA check was done on the table's D call, TRBD1. TRBV21-1 is a recognized pseudogene. This CDR3 region has 16 residues. CDR3 region: CASSKWGTGGNQPQHF. CDR3 DNA: TGTGCCAGCAGCAAATGGGGAACAGGGGGCAATCAGCCCCAGCATTTT.

This chain uses TRBV19 with TRBJ2-3; TRBD2 matches at 10 bases. After removal of 6 bases from V and 4 bases from J, the junction contained 4 bases not matched to a gene. This CDR3 is built from 14 residues. CDR1 is LNHDA, CDR2 SQIVND, per germline (reference sequence). Written as DNA, the CDR3 is TGTGCCAGTAGGGTAGCGGGAGGACCAGATACGCAGTATTTT. Translation: CASRVAGGPDTQYF.

This clone was detected a few times. The genes are TRBV16 and TRBJ2-7; possibly TRBD2 for D (5 bases). The CDR3 runs to 15 residues. Looked up from germline, CDR1 is KGHSY and CDR2 is FQNENV. Between the trimmed V and J ends, which lost 0 bases and 3 bases, there was a span of 12 bases. CDR3 bases: TGTGCCAGCAGCCAATCCGGCCCTAGCTACTACGAGCAGTACGTC. Translation gives CASSQSGPSYYEQYV.